Described below is a single T cell receptor (beta chain) sequence and its context. Its antigen is unknown. This sample stems from a study of T cell responses to AZD1222 COVID-19 vaccine. Regarding the study as a whole: Only after the peak T cell response were repertoires sampled.

Repertoires were generated with immunoSEQ multiplex PCR, while TCRdb's copy carries only in-frame clones and drops some. Among 150,000 or so clones, roughly 92% were seen once, and the ten largest hold 1.3% to 1.5%. Trimming cost V 9 bases and J 6 bases; bases outside gene matches: 5. Germline loops: CDR1 LNHDA, CDR2 SQIVND (reference sequence). The CDR3 is 13 residues long. The TCR comes from an adult in good health. The sample was peripheral blood, taken on day 0 of AZD1222 vaccination. V usage is TRBV19 and J usage is TRBJ2-2; 9 bases line up with TRBD1. The CDR3 nucleotides are TGTGCCAGGAGGACAGGGGTGTCCGGGGAGCTGTTTTTT. It codes for CARRTGVSGELFF.